The clone carrying this TCR beta chain was recorded once. Its specificity is not known. Stated treatment: roughly 20 received Ad26.COV2.S at low or high dose, single or two shots; about 5 received placebo; per-sample allocation not given. All samples were drawn on day 63, counting from the first vaccine or placebo injection. Sequenced by immunoSEQ multiplex PCR; TCRdb stores in-frame clones only, minus some. The sample gives around 270,000 clones, 70% to 90% of which show up once; roughly 3% is in the top ten. The data derive from a study of Ad26.COV2.S vaccination and SARS-CoV-2 variants. On the study more broadly: Recipients of Ad26.COV2.S got it intramuscularly, once or twice 56 days apart.

Notes on the study in general: Vaccine recipients and placebo recipients showed similar non-spike TCR breadth. Higher spike-specific TCR breadth was found in vaccine recipients than in placebo recipients.

Sequencing was performed on peripheral blood, taken in a trial of Ad26.COV2.S vaccine versus placebo. The source of this sequence is a person aged 18-60 years who received the Ad26.COV2.S COVID-19 vaccine or a placebo.

CDR3 sequence reads: CASSRGGIGSDTQYF. DNA of the CDR3: TGTGCCAGCAGCCGAGGCGGGATAGGTTCAGATACGCAGTATTTT. V is TRBV14 and J is TRBJ2-3; TRBD2 is a possible D gene (6 bases). The CDR3 contains 15 residues. Germline CDR1 and CDR2: SGHDN and FVKESK. Trimming took off 4 bases at V and 4 bases at J, with 15 bases between the two ends.